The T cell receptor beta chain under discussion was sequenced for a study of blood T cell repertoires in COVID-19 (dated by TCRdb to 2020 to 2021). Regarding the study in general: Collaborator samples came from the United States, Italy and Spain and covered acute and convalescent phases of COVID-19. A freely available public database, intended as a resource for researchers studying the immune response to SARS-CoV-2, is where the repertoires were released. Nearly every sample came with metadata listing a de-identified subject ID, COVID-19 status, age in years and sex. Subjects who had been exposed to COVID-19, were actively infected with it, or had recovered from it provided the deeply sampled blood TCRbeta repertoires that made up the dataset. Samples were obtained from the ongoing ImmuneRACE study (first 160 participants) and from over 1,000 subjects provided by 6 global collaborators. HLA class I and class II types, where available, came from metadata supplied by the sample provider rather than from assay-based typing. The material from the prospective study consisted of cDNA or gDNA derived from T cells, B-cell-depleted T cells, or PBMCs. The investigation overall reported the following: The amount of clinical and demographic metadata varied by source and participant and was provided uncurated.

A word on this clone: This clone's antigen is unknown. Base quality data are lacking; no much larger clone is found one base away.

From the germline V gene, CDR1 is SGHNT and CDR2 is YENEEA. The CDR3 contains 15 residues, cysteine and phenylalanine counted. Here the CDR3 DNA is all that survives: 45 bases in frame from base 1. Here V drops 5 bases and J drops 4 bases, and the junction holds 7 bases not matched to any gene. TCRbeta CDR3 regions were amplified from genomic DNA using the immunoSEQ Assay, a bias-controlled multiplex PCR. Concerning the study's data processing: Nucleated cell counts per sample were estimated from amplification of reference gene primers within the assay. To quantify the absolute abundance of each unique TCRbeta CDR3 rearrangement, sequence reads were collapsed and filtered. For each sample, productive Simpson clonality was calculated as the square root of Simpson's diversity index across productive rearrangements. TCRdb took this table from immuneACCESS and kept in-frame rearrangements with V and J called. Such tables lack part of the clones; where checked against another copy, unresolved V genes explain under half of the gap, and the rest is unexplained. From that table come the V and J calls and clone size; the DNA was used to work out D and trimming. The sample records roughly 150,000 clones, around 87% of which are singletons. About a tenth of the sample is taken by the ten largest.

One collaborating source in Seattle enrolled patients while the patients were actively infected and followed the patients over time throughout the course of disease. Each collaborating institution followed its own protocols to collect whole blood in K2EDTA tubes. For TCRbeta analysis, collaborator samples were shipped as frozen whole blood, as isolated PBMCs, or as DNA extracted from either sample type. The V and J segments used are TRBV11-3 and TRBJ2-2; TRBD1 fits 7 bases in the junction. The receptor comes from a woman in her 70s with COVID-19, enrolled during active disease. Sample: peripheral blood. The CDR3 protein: CASSPKTGITGELFF. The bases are TGTGCCAGCAGCCCCAAGACAGGGATCACCGGGGAGCTGTTTTTT.